This entry lists 14 T cell receptor beta chains sequenced from one sample in a study of early T cells in non-severe SARS-CoV-2 infection. TCRdb reanalysed the 5' RACE reads using MiXCR and keeps one entry per CDR3 protein. The repertoire includes some 66,000 distinct CDR3 sequences, less than 15% of them detected once, and 7.5% to 9% sits in the top ten. The sample consisted of whole blood. Source of these receptors: an adult who was a healthcare worker with PCR-confirmed SARS-CoV-2 infection or an uninfected control (not recorded which).

This clonotype was recorded at least ten times. This rearrangement joins TRBV7-9 to TRBJ1-1; tentatively, D is TRBD1 (5 bases). Germline loops: CDR1 SEHNR, CDR2 FQNEAQ (reference sequence). The CDR3 totals 13 residues. The V gene lost 6 bases and the J gene lost 6 bases, with 14 bases spanning the gap. The CDR3 bases are TGTGCCAGCAGTGCCCAGGGTAGGGCTGAAGCTTTCTTT. It is translated as CASSAQGRAEAFF.

The chain employs TRBV20-1 and TRBJ2-3; D not certain. This CDR3 region has 13 residues. V dropped 4 bases and J dropped 2 bases, with 10 bases sitting between them. In germline, CDR1 is DFQATT, CDR2 SNEGSKA (reference sequence). In DNA, the CDR3 is TGCAGTGCTACCGGACCTAACACAGATACGCAGTATTTT. As protein: CSATGPNTDTQYF.

This clonotype was picked up a small number of times. The genes are TRBV5-1 and TRBJ2-1; unclear D gene. Germline V gene sequence: CDR1 SGHRS, CDR2 YFSETQ. V lost 0 bases and J lost 5, with 12 bases in between. The CDR3 loop spans 15 amino acids. CDR3 DNA: TGCGCCAGCAGCTTGGGTCTTACCCTAAACAATGAGCAGTTCTTC. Translated: CASSLGLTLNNEQFF. The whole variable domain, filled in from reference TRBV5-1 and TRBJ2-1, reads KAGVTQTPRYLIKTRGQQVTLSCSPISGHRSVSWYQQTPGQGLQFLFEYFSETQRNKGNFPGRFSGRQFSNSRSEMNVSTLELGDSALYLCASSLGLTLNNEQFFGPGTRLTVL.

The chain combines TRBV5-6 with TRBJ2-4; 10 bases fit TRBD2. Germline loops: CDR1 SGHDT, CDR2 YYEEEE. The CDR3 extends over 16 amino acids. V lost 2 bases and J lost 1; bases outside the gene matches: 3. CDR3 amino acids: CASSFPAGGAKNIQYF. The CDR3 nucleotides are TGTGCCAGCAGCTTCCCAGCGGGAGGGGCCAAAAACATTCAGTACTTC.

There are a few counts of this clonotype. The rearrangement joins TRBV29-1 to TRBJ2-3, with D possibly called TRBD1 or TRBD2 (5 bases each). CDR1 SQVTM and CDR2 ANQGSEA come from the germline V gene. The CDR3 totals 13 residues. V was clipped by 2 bases and J by 8 bases, with 14 bases between them. CDR3 loop: CSVELGRGGTQYF. The CDR3 nucleotides are TGCAGCGTTGAATTGGGACGTGGGGGTACGCAGTATTTT.

The table lists this clonotype with many counts. This chain's CDR3 is CSVSQGGLNTEAFF. The DNA for the CDR3 is TGCAGCGTCTCCCAGGGGGGCCTGAACACTGAAGCTTTCTTT. This chain links TRBV29-1 with TRBJ1-1; TRBD1 matches at 7 bases. After removal of 6 bases from V and 0 bases from J, the junction contained 7 bases not matched to a gene. The CDR3 sequence is 14 residues long. The germline CDR1 and CDR2 sequences are SQVTM and ANQGSEA. The full variable domain, with the rest looked up from reference TRBV29-1 and TRBJ1-1, is SAVISQKPSRDICQRGTSLTIQCQVDSQVTMMFWYRQQPGQSLTLIATANQGSEATYESGFVIDKFPISRPNLTFSTLTVSNMSPEDSSIYLCSVSQGGLNTEAFFGQGTRLTVV.

This chain connects TRBV6-5 to TRBJ2-1, with D maybe TRBD2 (6 bases). CDR1 is MNHEY and CDR2 is SVGAGI in the germline V gene. The CDR3 loop spans 12 amino acids. Trimming took 2 bases from V and 11 from J, leaving 10 bases between them. CDR3 in amino acids: CASSYGAGQQFF. In nucleotides, the CDR3 is TGTGCCAGCAGTTACGGGGCGGGGCAGCAGTTCTTC.

The chain employs TRBV20-1 and TRBJ2-2; D possibly corresponds to TRBD1 (5 bases). With 5 bases removed from V and 5 bases from J, the gap between germline ends came to 12 bases. The CDR3 loop spans 13 amino acids. In germline, CDR1 is DFQATT, CDR2 SNEGSKA (reference sequence). CDR3 nucleotide sequence: TGCAGTGCTCCCCAAGGGGCAACCGGGGAGCTGTTTTTT. This translates into CSAPQGATGELFF.

In nucleotides, the CDR3 is TGTGCCAGCAGTTTACCCGGAGACCAGCATTTT. This encodes CASSLPGDQHF. The gene calls are TRBV28 and TRBJ1-5; no reliable D call. Trimming removed 2 bases from V and 12 bases from J, with 8 bases in between. The CDR3 contains 11 residues. Per the germline V gene, CDR1 is MDHEN and CDR2 is SYDVKM.

The chain joins TRBV28 to TRBJ1-6, with D maybe TRBD1 (6 bases). This CDR3 has 17 residues. Trimming pared 5 bases from V and 0 bases from J, leaving 14 bases between. The germline V gene encodes CDR1 MDHEN and CDR2 SYDVKM. The CDR3 is CASSIWGRISYNSPLHF. The CDR3, as DNA: TGTGCCAGCAGTATCTGGGGGCGTATCTCCTATAATTCACCCCTCCACTTT.

This clonotype was seen more than once but under ten times. The chain employs TRBV20-1 and TRBJ2-7; TRBD1 matches at 9 bases. CDR1 DFQATT and CDR2 SNEGSKA come from the germline V gene (reference sequence). The CDR3 has 12 residues. The trim removed 3 bases at V and 7 bases at J, leaving 4 bases unmatched. The CDR3 region has the DNA TGCAGTGCTAGGCGGGGACAGGGTGAGCAGTACTTC. Its translation is CSARRGQGEQYF.

This clonotype was observed at least ten times. V and J are TRBV5-5 and TRBJ2-7; either TRBD1 or TRBD2 may fit D (6 bases each). The CDR3 runs to 17 residues. CDR1 is SGHKS and CDR2 is YYEKEE in the germline V gene (reference sequence). Trimming removed 3 bases from V and 1 base from J, with 20 bases in between. The CDR3 spells CASSSFITGRPSYEQYF. The CDR3 DNA is TGTGCCAGCAGCTCATTTATCACAGGGAGGCCATCCTACGAGCAGTACTTC.

The CDR3 protein is CASSSPTGGRETQYF. CDR3 DNA: TGTGCCAGCAGTTCTCCGACAGGGGGGAGGGAGACCCAGTACTTC. This chain connects TRBV28 to TRBJ2-5; 9 nucleotides align to TRBD1. This CDR3 comprises 15 residues. The J segment lost 5 bases and the V segment lost 4 bases, leaving 8 bases of the junction unmatched. Germline-derived CDR1 and CDR2 are MDHEN and SYDVKM. The complete variable domain, with remaining parts taken from reference TRBV28 and TRBJ2-5, reads DVKVTQSSRYLVKRTGEKVFLECVQDMDHENMFWYRQDPGLGLRLIYFSYDVKMKEKGDIPEGYSVSREKKERFSLILESASTNQTSMYLCASSSPTGGRETQYFGPGTRLLVL.

This clonotype was observed at least ten times. This sequence joins TRBV2 and TRBJ2-7; 8 bases map to TRBD1. The CDR3 contains 14 residues. Germline loops: CDR1 SNHLY, CDR2 FYNNEI. With V trimmed by 4 bases and J by 6 bases, 8 bases remained unmatched. The DNA of the CDR3 is TGTGCCAGCAGTGTTCAAGGACAGGGACGCGAGCAGTACTTC. Encoded protein: CASSVQGQGREQYF.